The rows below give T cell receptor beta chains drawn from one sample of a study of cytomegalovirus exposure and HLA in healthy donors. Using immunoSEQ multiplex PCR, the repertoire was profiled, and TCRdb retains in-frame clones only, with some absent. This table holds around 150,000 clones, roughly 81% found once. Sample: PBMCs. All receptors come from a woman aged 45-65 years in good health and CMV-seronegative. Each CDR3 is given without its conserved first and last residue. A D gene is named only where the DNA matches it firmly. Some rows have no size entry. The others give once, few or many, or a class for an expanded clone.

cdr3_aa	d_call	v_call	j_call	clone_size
ASSFRQGNNSPLH	TRBD1	TRBV19	TRBJ1-6	once
ASTPGQGWYGYT	-	TRBV19	TRBJ1-2	-
ASSLSPGTYEQY	-	TRBV5-6	TRBJ2-7	-
ASSSLRGSVHEQY	-	TRBV11-2	TRBJ2-7	once
ASSSSVADRPDTQY	-	TRBV28	TRBJ2-3	-
ASSLGGPNTDTQY	-	TRBV11-2	TRBJ2-3	-
ASSIGQGNNQPQH	TRBD1	TRBV19	TRBJ1-5	-
ASSSGLAGGWADTQY	TRBD2	TRBV7-2	TRBJ2-3	-
ASSTGGAVYGYT	-	TRBV5-4	TRBJ1-2	-
ASSLQGEADGTQY	-	TRBV9	TRBJ2-3	-
ASSPWSAEQVEQY	-	TRBV18	TRBJ2-7	-
ASSIRDREYYGYT	TRBD1	TRBV19	TRBJ1-2	-
ASSLGGPNYGYT	-	TRBV7-2	TRBJ1-2	-
ASSQDWTANTNYGYT	-	TRBV4-2	TRBJ1-2	-
ASSLDISGANVLT	-	TRBV5-1	TRBJ2-6	-
ASSFLGTGANYGYT	TRBD1	TRBV5-4	TRBJ1-2	-
AWGGTGLTEAF	-	TRBV30	TRBJ1-1	-
ASSPQTGHEKLF	-	TRBV28	TRBJ1-4	-
ASSSGQGQETQY	-	TRBV5-1	TRBJ2-5	once
ASSESQPGLDVPGELF	TRBD2	TRBV10-1	TRBJ2-2	few
ASSLRGEANTEAF	-	TRBV5-6	TRBJ1-1	-
ASTADSPSTDTQY	-	TRBV2	TRBJ2-3	-
ASSLLSGELF	-	TRBV7-2	TRBJ2-2	-
ASSGGEVETQY	-	TRBV19	TRBJ2-5	-
ASSLVGGSSGNTIY	-	TRBV5-1	TRBJ1-3	-
ASSLAGGYSPLH	TRBD1	TRBV7-2	TRBJ1-6	-
ASSLELLPDEQF	-	TRBV5-6	TRBJ2-1	-